The sequence of this T cell receptor beta chain was determined in a study of cytomegalovirus exposure and HLA in healthy donors. At the level of the study: Previous work identified some 120 million unique TCR beta sequences from around 200 million T cells. Study-wide points: Analysis was performed later, and it showed HLA-associated TCR beta chains to be more clonally expanded than equally common others. In a later analysis, several top co-occurrence clusters appeared linked to parvovirus B19, influenza, CMV and Epstein-Barr virus.

In the case of this clone: Its antigen is currently unknown.

The CDR3 loop spans 17 amino acids. Germline CDR1 reads KGHSH; CDR2 reads LQKENI. Unmatched junction bases numbered 9, after V lost 5 bases and J lost 5 bases. The study ran its PCR with 60 Vbeta and 13 Jbeta primers. Original analysis: There were around 80 million unique TCR beta chains by a later count, and some 12 million of them were shared. Some clones are missing from TCRdb's copy, which holds only in-frame ones; the method was immunoSEQ multiplex PCR. V and J calls plus clone size are reproduced from that table; the DNA served to infer D and trimming. Of 150,000 to 180,000 clones listed, roughly 77% are singletons.

The sequenced material came from PBMCs. The V gene is TRBV18, the J gene TRBJ2-2, with 12 bases matching TRBD2. The TCR sequence derives from a man under 40 in good health and CMV-seropositive. CDR3 residues: CASSGGLAGEPTGELFF. CDR3 in DNA: TGTGCCAGCTCAGGGGGACTAGCGGGCGAACCGACCGGGGAGCTGTTTTTT.